Below, 17 T cell receptor beta chains from the same sample are listed, as sequenced in a study of Ad26.COV2.S vaccination and SARS-CoV-2 variants. Here immunoSEQ multiplex PCR was the method, and the copy in TCRdb shows in-frame clones only, minus some. The table has about 260,000 clones, roughly 87% seen once; the top ten hold less than 3.5%. Treatment specified: 19 received Ad26.COV2.S at low or high dose, single or two shots; several received placebo; per-sample allocation not given. At day 63 after the first vaccine or placebo injection, samples were drawn. The sample consisted of peripheral blood, taken in a trial of Ad26.COV2.S vaccine versus placebo. These receptors originate from a person aged 18-65 years who received the Ad26.COV2.S COVID-19 vaccine or a placebo.

The gene calls are TRBV5-1 and TRBJ2-7; D unclear. This CDR3 is 16 amino acids long. Germline V gene data show CDR1 as SGHRS and CDR2 as YFSETQ. Trimming shortened V by 4 bases and J by 2 bases, and 19 bases separated the two germline ends. The CDR3 region is CASSLHWPAEPYEQYF. The CDR3 DNA follows: TGCGCCAGCAGCCTGCACTGGCCCGCGGAGCCCTACGAGCAGTACTTC.

The chain carries TRBV5-4 and TRBJ1-1, with D unresolved. Germline values: CDR1 SGHNT, CDR2 YYREEE (reference sequence). V was clipped by 1 base and J by 6 bases, with 16 bases between them. The CDR3 runs 15 residues. CDR3 sequence (DNA): TGTGCCAGCAGCTTGAGGGTGACCCCGGGAGCTGAAGCTTTCTTT. Translating gives CASSLRVTPGAEAFF.

This chain joins TRBV10-3 and TRBJ1-6, with 7 bases matching TRBD1. Germline CDR1 is ENHRY and CDR2 is SYGVKD. The CDR3 covers 16 residues. The trim removed 6 bases at V and 7 bases at J, leaving 12 bases unmatched. The CDR3 bases are TGTGCCATCAGCGGGACAGCTTCCCCTGGGAATTCACCCCTCCACTTT. It specifies CAISGTASPGNSPLHF.

The rearrangement joins TRBV11-3 to TRBJ2-2, with TRBD2 matching 7 bases. Germline V gene data show CDR1 as SGHNT and CDR2 as YENEEA. The J segment lost 4 bases and the V segment lost 5 bases, leaving 1 base of the junction unmatched. The length of the CDR3 is 13 residues. CDR3 region: CASSPSGTGELFF. In nucleotides, the CDR3 is TGTGCCAGCAGCCCTAGCGGCACCGGGGAGCTGTTTTTT. Full variable domain (missing parts from reference TRBV11-3 and TRBJ2-2): EAGVVQSPRYKIIEKKQPVAFWCNPISGHNTLYWYLQNLGQGPELLIRYENEEAVDDSQLPKDRFSAERLKGVDSTLKIQPAELGDSAVYLCASSPSGTGELFFGEGSRLTVL.

Here the CDR3 DNA reads TGCGCCAGCAGCCAGGAACGCGGATTGTTCTTC. It encodes CASSQERGLFF. J is TRBJ2-1 and V is TRBV4-1; no definite D call. CDR1 MGHRA and CDR2 YSYEKL come from the germline V gene. V dropped 3 bases and J dropped 15 bases, with 12 bases sitting between them. The CDR3 consists of 11 residues.

This chain links TRBV30 with TRBJ2-2, with a possible D match to TRBD1 (6 bases). CDR3 size: 13 residues. The germline CDR1 and CDR2 sequences are GTSNPN and SVGIG (reference sequence). V lost 1 base and J 6 bases, leaving 9 bases between the germline ends. The CDR3 region is CAWSAQGSGELFF. CDR3 DNA: TGTGCCTGGAGTGCTCAGGGGTCCGGGGAGCTGTTTTTT.

This chain uses TRBV7-9 with TRBJ1-6; D ambiguous. There are 18 residues in the CDR3. Germline loops: CDR1 SEHNR, CDR2 FQNEAQ (reference sequence). The germline V and J ends were trimmed by 2 bases and 0 bases, with 14 bases remaining between them. The CDR3 DNA is TGTGCCAGCAGCTTACGACAAGGCCAGAGCTCCTATAATTCACCCCTCCACTTT. Translated: CASSLRQGQSSYNSPLHF.

This clone was observed a few times. The chain recombines TRBV15 with TRBJ1-4, with 7 bases matching TRBD1. The CDR3 totals 15 residues. The trim removed 8 bases at V and 0 bases at J, leaving 6 bases unmatched. Germline lookup yields CDR1 LNHNV and CDR2 YYDKDF (reference sequence). The CDR3 protein is CATYTTGATNEKLFF. In DNA, the CDR3 is TGTGCCACCTATACCACAGGGGCAACTAATGAAAAACTGTTTTTT. Filled out from reference TRBV15 and TRBJ1-4, the complete variable domain reads DAMVIQNPRYQVTQFGKPVTLSCSQTLNHNVMYWYQQKSSQAPKLLFHYYDKDFNNEADTPDNFQSRRPNTSFCFLDIRSPGLGDTAMYLCATYTTGATNEKLFFGSGTQLSVL.

This chain connects TRBV4-2 to TRBJ2-1; 10 bases agree with TRBD1. Germline V lookup: CDR1 LGHNA, CDR2 YNFKEQ. V shed 3 bases and J 7 bases; nucleotides not matched to a gene: 9. CDR3 size: 16 residues. CDR3 residues: CASSQPGQGFENEQFF. The CDR3 bases are TGTGCCAGCAGCCAGCCGGGACAGGGGTTTGAAAATGAGCAGTTCTTC.

This sequence joins TRBV6-5 and TRBJ2-7, with D maybe TRBD2 (6 bases). This CDR3 has 11 amino acids. Germline loops: CDR1 MNHEY, CDR2 SVGAGI. V was pared by 8 bases and J by 4 bases, with 9 bases between. CDR3 amino acids: CASVGLYEQYF. Written as DNA, the CDR3 is TGTGCCAGCGTTGGACTATACGAGCAGTACTTC.

V is TRBV10-3 and J is TRBJ2-5, with 7 bases lining up with TRBD2. This CDR3 spans 16 amino acids. CDR1 and CDR2 from the germline V gene are ENHRY and SYGVKD. Trimming at V came to 4 bases and at J to 2 bases, leaving 10 bases not matched to a gene. DNA of the CDR3: TGTGCCATCAGTGCCTCTAGCGGCGGAAGACAAGAGACCCAGTACTTC. This gives the protein CAISASSGGRQETQYF.

The rearrangement joins TRBV29-1 to TRBJ2-1; D may match TRBD1 or TRBD2 (6 bases each). Germline-derived CDR1 and CDR2 are SQVTM and ANQGSEA. V gave up 2 bases and J gave up 6 bases, with 11 bases separating them. The CDR3 covers 13 residues. CDR3 sequence: CSVERGAGNEQFF. CDR3 in DNA: TGCAGCGTTGAAAGGGGGGCCGGCAATGAGCAGTTCTTC.

The CDR3 nucleotides read TGTGCCAGCAGTTACAGAGTGGATGAGCAGTTCTTC. It translates to CASSYRVDEQFF. The chain combines TRBV6-5 with TRBJ2-1, with no clear D. V shed 2 bases and J shed 8 bases, with 7 bases lying between them. The CDR3 has 12 residues. Germline loops: CDR1 MNHEY, CDR2 SVGAGI.

The rearrangement joins TRBV13 to TRBJ2-3; TRBD1 agrees at 7 bases. CDR3 length: 14 residues. Germline loops: CDR1 PRHDT, CDR2 FYEKMQ (reference sequence). The V and J ends lost 0 bases and 6 bases, in that order; junction bases with no gene match: 3. The CDR3 reads CASSLGYRGDTQYF. CDR3 bases: TGTGCCAGCAGCTTAGGTTACAGGGGCGATACGCAGTATTTT.

This clone was counted once. This sequence joins TRBV5-4 and TRBJ1-2; D remains ambiguous. Trimming stripped 1 base from V and 1 base from J, with 17 bases between. Germline loops: CDR1 SGHNT, CDR2 YYREEE (reference sequence). CDR3 length: 17 residues. The CDR3 here is CASSLSPRPAINYGYTF. The CDR3 coding sequence is TGTGCCAGCAGCTTGAGTCCTCGGCCTGCAATTAACTATGGCTACACCTTC.

The chain is built from TRBV6-5 and TRBJ1-2; 9 bases align to TRBD1. The CDR3 covers 14 residues. Germline trimming cut 5 bases from V and 7 bases from J; bases unmatched to any gene: 8. CDR1 MNHEY and CDR2 SVGAGI come from the germline V gene. The CDR3 protein is CASSIEQGARGYTF. As DNA, the CDR3 is TGTGCCAGCAGTATAGAACAGGGGGCGCGTGGCTACACCTTC.

The rearrangement uses TRBV6-5 and TRBJ2-7; 11 positions agree with TRBD1. Germline trimming cut 5 bases from V and 4 bases from J; bases unmatched to any gene: 7. This CDR3 comprises 15 residues. Germline loops: CDR1 MNHEY, CDR2 SVGAGI. This CDR3 is CASSRPGQGGYEQYV. CDR3 in DNA: TGTGCCAGCAGTAGGCCGGGACAGGGGGGGTACGAGCAGTACGTC.